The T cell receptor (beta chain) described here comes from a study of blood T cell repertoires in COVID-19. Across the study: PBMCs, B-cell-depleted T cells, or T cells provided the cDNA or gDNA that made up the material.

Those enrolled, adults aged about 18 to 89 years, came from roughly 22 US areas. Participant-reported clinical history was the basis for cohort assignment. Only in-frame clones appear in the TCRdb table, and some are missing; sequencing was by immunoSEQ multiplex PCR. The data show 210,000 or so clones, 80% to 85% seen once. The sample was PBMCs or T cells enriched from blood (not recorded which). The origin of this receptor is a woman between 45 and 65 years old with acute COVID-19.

The CDR3 DNA reads as TGCGCCAGCAGCCAAGTCGGACTAGCGGCCAACAATGAGCAGTTCTTC. It yields the protein CASSQVGLAANNEQFF. This chain links TRBV4-3 with TRBJ2-1, with TRBD2 identical over 10 bases. Losses at the gene ends were 1 base for V and 5 bases for J; bases not matched to a gene: 5. This CDR3 spans 16 amino acids. Germline CDR1 is LGHNA and CDR2 is YSLEER.